The entry below gives a single T cell receptor (beta chain) sequence along with its context. The data were taken from a study of graft-versus-host responses after intestinal transplantation. V lost 2 bases to trimming and J lost 8 bases; unmatched junction nucleotides: 13. CDR1 is ENHRY and CDR2 is SYGVKD in the germline V gene. The CDR3 runs 17 residues. Generated by immunoSEQ multiplex PCR, the TCRdb table keeps only in-frame clones and is missing some. The sample has around 19,000 clones; under 50% are singletons. Study outcomes and limitations: Elevated graft-versus-host to host-versus-graft clonal ratios in allografts were recorded for patients with graft-donor T cell macrochimerism.

A sort after the reaction isolated proliferating CFSE-low CD3+CD4+ and CD3+CD8+ responders. The chain combines TRBV10-3 with TRBJ2-1; TRBD1 aligns across 9 bases. The sample in question was alloreactive CD4+ T cells from a mixed lymphocyte reaction culture, obtained before intestinal transplant. Regarding subset: CFSE-low proliferating T cells sorted from approximately 6-day pre-transplant mixed lymphocyte reaction (GvH or HvG direction). The clonotype comes from a human patient who received an intestinal transplant. This CDR3 reads CAISEAAGDRASYEQFF. The CDR3 DNA follows: TGTGCCATCAGTGAGGCGGCAGGGGACAGGGCTTCGTATGAGCAGTTCTTC.